Shown below are 20 T cell receptor beta chains from a single sample sequenced in a study of blood T cell repertoires in COVID-19. Libraries were prepared by immunoSEQ multiplex PCR; TCRdb keeps only in-frame clonotypes and omits some of them. The repertoire holds about 88,000 clones, with around 88% as singletons. Sequenced: peripheral blood. These receptors originate from a human donor in a cohort sampled during active COVID-19.

The chain combines TRBV10-3 with TRBJ1-6; no clear D. The CDR3 is 13 amino acids. Germline lookup yields CDR1 ENHRY and CDR2 SYGVKD. With 4 bases removed from V and 7 bases from J, the gap between germline ends came to 8 bases. CDR3 sequence (DNA): TGTGCCATCAGTGTTTATGAGAATTCACCCCTCCACTTT. Its translation is CAISVYENSPLHF.

V and J are TRBV19 and TRBJ2-7, with 8 bases lining up with TRBD1. With 5 bases clipped from V and 3 bases from J, the junction kept 9 bases outside the gene matches. Germline V lookup: CDR1 LNHDA, CDR2 SQIVND (reference sequence). The CDR3 covers 15 residues. The CDR3 DNA reads TGTGCCAGTAGTCTCCGGACAGGGACCAACTACGAGCAGTACTTC. It is translated as CASSLRTGTNYEQYF. Supplemented by reference TRBV19 and TRBJ2-7, the full variable domain reads DGGITQSPKYLFRKEGQNVTLSCEQNLNHDAMYWYRQDPGQGLRLIYYSQIVNDFQKGDIAEGYSVSREKKESFPLTVTSAQKNPTAFYLCASSLRTGTNYEQYFGPGTRLTVT.

Here the CDR3 reads CASSRDSVGTGELFF. DNA for the CDR3: TGTGCCAGCAGCCGAGATAGCGTGGGGACCGGGGAGCTGTTTTTT. The chain joins TRBV7-8 to TRBJ2-2; the D gene is possibly TRBD2 (5 bases). The ends were cut back, 5 bases at V and 5 bases at J, with 15 bases in the middle. Germline-derived CDR1 and CDR2 are SGHVS and FQNEAQ. CDR3 length: 15 amino acids.

This sequence joins TRBV19 and TRBJ2-1; 10 bases line up with TRBD1. V was pared by 3 bases and J by 6 bases, with 8 bases of the junction left unmatched. The length of the CDR3 is 16 residues. From germline, CDR1 is LNHDA and CDR2 SQIVND (reference sequence). The CDR3 here is CASSIGDRGSLNEQFF. CDR3 nucleotides: TGTGCCAGTAGTATCGGGGACAGGGGCTCCCTCAATGAGCAGTTCTTC.

The V and J genes are TRBV5-6 and TRBJ1-1, with 9 bases fitting TRBD1. CDR1 is SGHDT, CDR2 YYEEEE, per germline. The CDR3 is 15 residues long. V was pared by 7 bases and J by 1 base, with 8 bases of the junction left unmatched. The CDR3 loop reads CASLSDRGRNTEAFF. Here the CDR3 DNA reads TGTGCCAGCTTATCGGACAGGGGAAGGAACACTGAAGCTTTCTTT.

This clone was counted once. The chain is built from TRBV13 and TRBJ2-5, with 8 positions matching TRBD1. The CDR3 runs to 15 residues. The V and J ends lost 1 base and 3 bases, in that order; junction bases with no gene match: 4. Germline V lookup: CDR1 PRHDT, CDR2 FYEKMQ (reference sequence). In DNA, the CDR3 is TGTGCCAGCAGCTTAGCGTACAGGGGGGAAGAGACCCAGTACTTC. Its protein product is CASSLAYRGEETQYF.

This chain joins TRBV21-1 and TRBJ2-7; the DNA was not compared with TRBD2, the D call given in the table. TRBV21-1 is assigned pseudogene status. The CDR3 has 15 amino acids. Written as DNA, the CDR3 is TGTGCCAGCAGCAAAGAGAGGAGGGAATGTTACGAGCAGTACTTC. It is translated as CASSKERRECYEQYF.

The chain links TRBV18 to TRBJ2-1; the match to TRBD1 covers 7 bases. This CDR3 contains 13 residues. The V segment lost 4 bases and the J segment 10 bases; nucleotides outside the gene matches: 7. Germline CDR1 is KGHSH and CDR2 is LQKENI. Here the CDR3 reads CASSLIGGWEQFF. The CDR3 DNA reads as TGTGCCAGCTCACTTATAGGGGGCTGGGAGCAGTTCTTC.

The chain has TRBV19 and TRBJ2-2; 7 bases line up with TRBD2. This CDR3 has 17 residues. The trim removed 5 bases at V and 3 bases at J, leaving 12 bases unmatched. The germline V gene encodes CDR1 LNHDA and CDR2 SQIVND (reference sequence). CDR3: CASSPPGTRGDTGELFF. As DNA, the CDR3 is TGTGCCAGTAGTCCTCCCGGGACCCGGGGGGACACCGGGGAGCTGTTTTTT.

The genes are TRBV19 and TRBJ2-2; D call uncertain. The CDR3 has 14 residues. The germline V and J ends were trimmed by 6 bases and 4 bases, with 12 bases remaining between them. CDR1 is LNHDA, CDR2 SQIVND, per germline (reference sequence). The CDR3 here is CASSAAVRTGELFF. CDR3 DNA sequence: TGTGCCAGTAGCGCGGCAGTTCGCACCGGGGAGCTGTTTTTT.

The chain uses TRBV11-2 and TRBJ2-1; TRBD2 matches at 12 bases. CDR1 and CDR2 from the germline V gene are SGHAT and FQNNGV. The V segment lost 5 bases and the J segment 4 bases; nucleotides outside the gene matches: 6. This CDR3 contains 16 residues. CDR3 nucleotides: TGTGCCAGCAGCCCTAGACTAGCGGGAGTATACAATGAGCAGTTCTTC. This translates into CASSPRLAGVYNEQFF.

This chain connects TRBV30 to TRBJ2-3, with 7 bases that match TRBD2. The V segment lost 2 bases and the J segment 3 bases; nucleotides outside the gene matches: 5. CDR1 GTSNPN and CDR2 SVGIG come from the germline V gene (reference sequence). This CDR3 is built from 14 residues. CDR3 protein: CAWSPSGTTDTQYF. Written as DNA, the CDR3 is TGTGCCTGGAGTCCAAGCGGGACGACAGATACGCAGTATTTT.

V is TRBV4-2 and J is TRBJ1-2, with 9 bases fitting TRBD1. Trimming cost V 6 bases and J 4 bases; bases outside gene matches: 9. The CDR3 loop spans 15 amino acids. Germline V gene sequence: CDR1 LGHNA, CDR2 YNFKEQ. CDR3 bases: TGTGCCAGCAGGCAAACAGGGGGCGGTGGCTATGGCTACACCTTC. This sequence encodes CASRQTGGGGYGYTF.

The chain recombines TRBV19 with TRBJ2-6, with TRBD1 matching 7 bases. Germline-derived CDR1 and CDR2 are LNHDA and SQIVND (reference sequence). The junction had 4 bases not matched to a gene; V was cut back by 5 bases and J by 0 bases. The CDR3 runs 16 residues. CDR3 in amino acids: CASSARQGSGANVLTF. In DNA form, the CDR3 reads TGTGCCAGTAGTGCACGACAGGGCTCTGGGGCCAACGTCCTGACTTTC.

The gene calls are TRBV5-1 and TRBJ2-4, with TRBD1 as a possible D gene (6 bases). This CDR3 is built from 13 residues. Germline CDR1 is SGHRS and CDR2 is YFSETQ. The ends were cut back, 3 bases at V and 8 bases at J, with 12 bases in the middle. CDR3 in DNA: TGCGCCAGCAGCTCAACAGGGTCCGACATTCAGTACTTC. Translating it yields CASSSTGSDIQYF.

The chain has TRBV5-1 and TRBJ2-7; D is ambiguous. There are 13 residues in the CDR3. Germline CDR1 and CDR2: SGHRS and YFSETQ. Trimming removed 0 bases at V and 0 bases at J, with 4 bases between. The CDR3, as DNA: TGCGCCAGCAGCTTGGTTAGCTCCTACGAGCAGTACTTC. Protein: CASSLVSSYEQYF.

This sequence joins TRBV25-1 and TRBJ2-7, with 10 positions matching TRBD1. Looked up from germline, CDR1 is MGHDK and CDR2 is SYGVNS. The ends lost 4 bases at V and 1 base at J; junction bases unmatched: 7. The CDR3 length is 16 residues. The CDR3 here is CASSAAGTGVSYEQYF. The CDR3 nucleotides are TGTGCCAGCAGTGCCGCCGGGACAGGGGTGTCCTACGAGCAGTACTTC.

The genes are TRBV5-1 and TRBJ1-2; D call uncertain. This CDR3 region has 14 residues. V was shortened by 3 bases and J by 4 bases, with 13 bases between the two germline ends. The germline CDR1 and CDR2 sequences are SGHRS and YFSETQ. The DNA for the CDR3 is TGCGCCAGCAGCTCCGGGAGCCTCGGCTATGGCTACACCTTC. Its translation: CASSSGSLGYGYTF.

This chain joins TRBV28 and TRBJ2-7; weak D call: TRBD2 (5 bases). CDR3 size: 15 residues. The germline V gene encodes CDR1 MDHEN and CDR2 SYDVKM. V lost 6 bases to trimming and J lost 0 bases, with 15 bases between them. The CDR3 sequence is CASRRLGLSSYEQYF. The CDR3 coding sequence is TGTGCCAGCAGACGTCTAGGACTGAGCTCCTACGAGCAGTACTTC. Using reference TRBV28 and TRBJ2-7 for the parts outside the CDR3, the full variable domain is DVKVTQSSRYLVKRTGEKVFLECVQDMDHENMFWYRQDPGLGLRLIYFSYDVKMKEKGDIPEGYSVSREKKERFSLILESASTNQTSMYLCASRRLGLSSYEQYFGPGTRLTVT.

The DNA for the CDR3 is TGTGCCAGCAGTCATCCTCCCGGGACAAGGGATGAAAAACTGTTTTTT. Amino acids: CASSHPPGTRDEKLFF. The chain couples TRBV7-9 to TRBJ1-4, with D possibly matching TRBD1 (6 bases). This CDR3 spans 16 amino acids. Trimming removed 6 bases from V and 6 bases from J, with 20 bases in between. Looked up from germline, CDR1 is SEHNR and CDR2 is FQNEAQ (reference sequence). Using reference TRBV7-9 and TRBJ1-4 for the parts outside the CDR3, the full variable domain is DTGVSQNPRHKITKRGQNVTFRCDPISEHNRLYWYRQTLGQGPEFLTYFQNEAQLEKSRLLSDRFSAERPKGSFSTLEIQRTEQGDSAMYLCASSHPPGTRDEKLFFGSGTQLSVL.